These 9 T cell receptor beta chains came from one sample sequenced in a study of Graves' ophthalmopathy and Graves' hyperthyroidism. RNA transcripts provided the template for amplifying TCR beta CDR3 regions. Second-round multiplex PCR came after first-round RT-PCR with HTBI primers. TCRdb re-called the multiplex PCR reads through MiXCR, storing one row per CDR3 protein. The table records 200,000 to 250,000 distinct CDR3 sequences, 20% to 25% of them present only once. The sample was peripheral blood. The source is a woman aged 45-65 years with Graves' ophthalmopathy.

Details on this clonotype: This could be a read error, since a much larger clone is one nucleotide away. This chain connects TRBV5-1 to TRBJ1-2; D remains ambiguous. The germline V gene encodes CDR1 SGHRS and CDR2 YFSETQ. V was trimmed by 4 bases and J by 1 base, leaving 14 bases between them. The CDR3 loop spans 15 amino acids. The CDR3 loop reads CASSAPGGVNYGYTF. The CDR3, as DNA: TGCGCCAGCAGCGCTCCCGGCGGTGTTAACTATGGCTACACCTTC.

V usage is TRBV20-1 and J usage is TRBJ1-1; 9 positions agree with TRBD1. The germline V gene has CDR1 DFQATT and CDR2 SNEGSKA (reference sequence). This CDR3 is 15 amino acids long. With 4 bases clipped from V and 0 bases from J, the junction kept 6 bases outside the gene matches. CDR3 protein: CSANDRGNMNTEAFF. The CDR3 nucleotides read TGCAGTGCTAACGACAGGGGGAACATGAACACTGAAGCTTTCTTT.

This clonotype was recorded many times. V usage is TRBV28 and J usage is TRBJ2-2; D may be TRBD1 or TRBD2 (5 bases each). The CDR3 is 11 amino acids. The V gene lost 6 bases and the J gene lost 7 bases, with 6 bases spanning the gap. Germline CDR1 reads MDHEN; CDR2 reads SYDVKM. CDR3 in DNA: TGTGCCAGCAGGGGGGTCGGGGAGCTGTTTTTT. This encodes CASRGVGELFF.

The V and J genes are TRBV7-8 and TRBJ1-5; TRBD1 is a possible D gene (6 bases). CDR3 length: 18 amino acids. V was pared by 1 base and J by 4 bases, with 20 bases between. CDR1 is SGHVS and CDR2 is FQNEAQ in the germline V gene. CDR3 residues: CASSLGVLGARENQPQHF. DNA of the CDR3: TGTGCCAGCAGCTTAGGCGTTTTGGGGGCGCGGGAAAATCAGCCCCAGCATTTT. The whole variable domain, filled in from reference TRBV7-8 and TRBJ1-5, reads GAGVSQSPRYKVAKRGQDVALRCDPISGHVSLFWYQQALGQGPEFLTYFQNEAQLDKSGLPSDRFFAERPEGSVSTLKIQRTQQEDSAVYLCASSLGVLGARENQPQHFGDGTRLSIL.

This clonotype was seen ten or more times. J is TRBJ2-5 and V is TRBV29-1; 8 bases are a match to TRBD2. The CDR3 is 12 residues long. Germline V CDR1 and CDR2: SQVTM, ANQGSEA. The V segment lost 3 bases and the J segment 7 bases; nucleotides outside the gene matches: 4. CDR3: CSVEGTRATQYF. CDR3 in DNA: TGCAGCGTTGAGGGGACTAGGGCGACCCAGTACTTC.

This clonotype has at least ten counts. V usage is TRBV2 and J usage is TRBJ2-5; D remains ambiguous. V gave up 6 bases and J gave up 4 bases, with 15 bases separating them. Per germline, CDR1 SNHLY and CDR2 FYNNEI. The length of the CDR3 is 14 residues. For the CDR3, the DNA is TGTGCCAGCAGCCCCCACGCGGCTGGAGAGACCCAGTACTTC. Translation gives CASSPHAAGETQYF.

The chain joins TRBV19 to TRBJ2-2; 9 nucleotides line up with TRBD1. Germline CDR1 is LNHDA and CDR2 is SQIVND (reference sequence). V was pared by 5 bases and J by 4 bases, with 11 bases of the junction left unmatched. The CDR3 runs 17 residues. CDR3 nucleotide sequence: TGTGCCAGTAGTGCACACAGGGGGCGCGTTGTCACCGGGGAGCTGTTTTTT. Its protein is CASSAHRGRVVTGELFF. Variable domain in full (rest from reference TRBV19 and TRBJ2-2): DGGITQSPKYLFRKEGQNVTLSCEQNLNHDAMYWYRQDPGQGLRLIYYSQIVNDFQKGDIAEGYSVSREKKESFPLTVTSAQKNPTAFYLCASSAHRGRVVTGELFFGEGSRLTVL.

As concerns this clonotype: A junction end diverges from the germline sequence, so it may reflect a read error. The gene calls are TRBV6-1 and TRBJ1-5; D not certain. Germline V gives CDR1 MNHNS, CDR2 SASEGT. This CDR3 is built from 15 residues. In DNA, the CDR3 is TGTGCCAGCAGTGAAGTACCGGTCAGCAATCAGCCCCAGCCTTTT. As protein: CASSEVPVSNQPQPF.

This clonotype was found many times. This sequence joins TRBV5-6 and TRBJ1-1; the D gene is possibly TRBD1 (5 bases). Germline V gene sequence: CDR1 SGHDT, CDR2 YYEEEE. The V end was cut by 4 bases, the J end by 4 bases, with 23 bases between. There are 17 residues in the CDR3. This CDR3 is CASSRRTQAPSTTEAFF. DNA for the CDR3: TGTGCCAGCAGCCGGCGGACACAGGCCCCGAGTACCACTGAAGCTTTCTTT.